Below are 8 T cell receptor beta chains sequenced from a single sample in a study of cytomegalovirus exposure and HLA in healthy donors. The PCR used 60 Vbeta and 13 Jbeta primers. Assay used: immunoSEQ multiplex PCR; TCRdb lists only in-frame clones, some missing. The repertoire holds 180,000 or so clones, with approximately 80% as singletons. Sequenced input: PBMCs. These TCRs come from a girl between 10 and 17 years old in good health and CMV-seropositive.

The CDR3 reads CASSLGGGEQFF. DNA for the CDR3: TGTGCCAGCAGCTTGGGAGGTGGGGAGCAGTTCTTC. The rearrangement links TRBV5-4 to TRBJ2-1; D is uncertain. V was shortened by 0 bases and J by 10 bases, with 8 bases between the two germline ends. CDR1 and CDR2 from the germline V gene are SGHNT and YYREEE (reference sequence). The CDR3 is 12 amino acids.

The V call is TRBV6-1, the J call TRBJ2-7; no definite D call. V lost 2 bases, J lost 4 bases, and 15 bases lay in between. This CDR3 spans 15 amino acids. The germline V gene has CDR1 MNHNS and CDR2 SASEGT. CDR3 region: CASSEYRSRKYEQYF. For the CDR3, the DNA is TGTGCCAGCAGTGAATATAGGAGTCGTAAGTACGAGCAGTACTTC.

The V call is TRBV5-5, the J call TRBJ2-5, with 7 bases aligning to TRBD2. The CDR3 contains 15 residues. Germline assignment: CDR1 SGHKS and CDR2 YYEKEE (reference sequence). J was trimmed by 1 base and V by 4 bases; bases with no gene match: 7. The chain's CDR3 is CASSGDYHFQETQYF. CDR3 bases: TGTGCCAGCAGCGGGGACTACCACTTCCAAGAGACCCAGTACTTC.

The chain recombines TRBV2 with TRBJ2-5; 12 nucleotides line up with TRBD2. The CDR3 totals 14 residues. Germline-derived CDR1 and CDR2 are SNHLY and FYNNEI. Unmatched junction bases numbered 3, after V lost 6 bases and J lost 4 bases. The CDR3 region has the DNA TGTGCCAGCAGGAGACTAGCGGGAGCAGAGACCCAGTACTTC. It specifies CASRRLAGAETQYF.

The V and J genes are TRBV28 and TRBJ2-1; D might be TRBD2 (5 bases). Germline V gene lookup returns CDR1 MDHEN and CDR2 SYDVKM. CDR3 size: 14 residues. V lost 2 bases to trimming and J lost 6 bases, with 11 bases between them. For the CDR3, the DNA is TGTGCCAGCAGTTTAACAGCGGTCGGCAATGAGCAGTTCTTC. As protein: CASSLTAVGNEQFF. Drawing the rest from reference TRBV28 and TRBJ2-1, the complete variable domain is DVKVTQSSRYLVKRTGEKVFLECVQDMDHENMFWYRQDPGLGLRLIYFSYDVKMKEKGDIPEGYSVSREKKERFSLILESASTNQTSMYLCASSLTAVGNEQFFGPGTRLTVL.

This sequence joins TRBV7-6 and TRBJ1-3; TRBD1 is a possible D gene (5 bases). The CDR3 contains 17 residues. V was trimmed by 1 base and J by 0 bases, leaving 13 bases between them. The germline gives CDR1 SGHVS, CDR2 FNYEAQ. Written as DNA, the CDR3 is TGTGCCAGCAGCTTAGAGGCAGGGTTGGACTCTGGAAACACCATATATTTT. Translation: CASSLEAGLDSGNTIYF. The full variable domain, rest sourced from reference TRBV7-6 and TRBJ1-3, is GAGVSQSPRYKVTKRGQDVALRCDPISGHVSLYWYRQALGQGPEFLTYFNYEAQQDKSGLPNDRFSAERPEGSISTLTIQRTEQRDSAMYRCASSLEAGLDSGNTIYFGEGSWLTVV.

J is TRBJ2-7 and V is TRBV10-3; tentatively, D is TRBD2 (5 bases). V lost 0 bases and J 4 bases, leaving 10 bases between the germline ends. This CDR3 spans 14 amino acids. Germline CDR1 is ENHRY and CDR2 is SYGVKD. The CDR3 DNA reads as TGTGCCATCAGTGAGTCTATACTAGTTTACGAGCAGTACTTC. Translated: CAISESILVYEQYF.

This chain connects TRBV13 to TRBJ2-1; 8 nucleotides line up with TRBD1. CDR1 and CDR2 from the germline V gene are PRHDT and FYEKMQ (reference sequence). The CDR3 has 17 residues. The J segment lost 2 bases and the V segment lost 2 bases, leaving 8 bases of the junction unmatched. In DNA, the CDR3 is TGTGCCAGCAGCTTAACTGAGGGGACAGGACCCTACAATGAGCAGTTCTTC. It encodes CASSLTEGTGPYNEQFF.